This T cell receptor (beta chain) was documented in a study of blood T cell repertoires in COVID-19. This CDR3 spans 14 amino acids. CDR1 and CDR2 from the germline V gene are SQVTM and ANQGSEA. In the source study's methods: Amplification of reference gene primers provided the estimated nucleated cell counts. Sequenced by immunoSEQ multiplex PCR; TCRdb stores in-frame clones only, minus some. For V, J and clone size, that table is used; D and trimming come from the DNA. The top ten clones hold roughly 40% of a sample with roughly 80,000 clones, 81% of them seen once. About this clone: A junction end diverges from the germline sequence, so it may reflect a read error.

This receptor was identified in a man older than 75 with acute or convalescent COVID-19. The sequenced sample consisted of peripheral blood. The gene calls are TRBV29-1 and TRBJ1-1, with D hard to call. CDR3 sequence: CSASGSLLNTEVFF. Written as DNA, the CDR3 is TGCAGCGCATCCGGGTCACTACTGAACACTGAAGTTTTCTTT.